Detailed here is one T cell receptor (beta chain). The data derive from a study of monozygotic twins with inflammatory bowel disease. From the 5' RACE reads, TCRdb lists one entry per CDR3 protein and no DNA. The sample includes about 300,000 distinct CDR3 sequences. Per the germline V gene, CDR1 is MNHEY and CDR2 is SVGEGT. The CDR3 is made up of 15 amino acids. The chain is built from TRBV6-2 or TRBV6-3 and TRBJ2-4; the TCRdb call, TRBD1, lacks DNA for checking. Sequencing input: blood. The TCR sequence derives from a human donor with ulcerative colitis or Crohn's disease, or a healthy co-twin of an affected twin (not recorded which). CDR3 in amino acids: CASRTPGRAKNIQYF.